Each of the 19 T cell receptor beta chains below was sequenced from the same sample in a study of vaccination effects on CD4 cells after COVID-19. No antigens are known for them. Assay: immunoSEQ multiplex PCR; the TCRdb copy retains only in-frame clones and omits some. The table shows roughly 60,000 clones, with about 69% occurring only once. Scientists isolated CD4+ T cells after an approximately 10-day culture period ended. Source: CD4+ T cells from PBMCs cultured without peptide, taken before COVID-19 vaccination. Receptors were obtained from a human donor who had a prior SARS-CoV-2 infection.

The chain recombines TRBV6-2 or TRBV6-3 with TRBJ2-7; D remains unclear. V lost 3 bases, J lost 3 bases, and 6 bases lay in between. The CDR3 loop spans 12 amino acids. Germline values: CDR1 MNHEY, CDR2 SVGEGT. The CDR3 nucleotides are TGTGCCAGCAGTTATCGTGGCTACGAGCAGTACTTC. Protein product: CASSYRGYEQYF.

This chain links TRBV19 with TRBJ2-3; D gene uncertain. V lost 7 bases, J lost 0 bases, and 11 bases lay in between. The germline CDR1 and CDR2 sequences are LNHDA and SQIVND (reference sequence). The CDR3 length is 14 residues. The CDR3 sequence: CASTGPMSTDTQYF. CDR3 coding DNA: TGTGCCAGTACTGGGCCTATGAGCACAGATACGCAGTATTTT.

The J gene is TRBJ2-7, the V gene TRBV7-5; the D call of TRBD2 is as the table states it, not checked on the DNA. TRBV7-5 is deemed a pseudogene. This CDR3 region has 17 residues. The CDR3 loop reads CARSPCGSSGRTYEQYF. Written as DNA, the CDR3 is TGTGCCAGAAGCCCATGTGGGTCTAGCGGGAGAACCTACGAGCAGTACTTC.

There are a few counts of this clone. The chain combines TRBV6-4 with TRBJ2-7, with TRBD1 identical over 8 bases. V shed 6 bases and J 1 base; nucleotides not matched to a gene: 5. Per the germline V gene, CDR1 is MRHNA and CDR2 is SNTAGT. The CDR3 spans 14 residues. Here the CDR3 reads CASRRTGRSYEQYF. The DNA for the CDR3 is TGTGCCAGCAGACGGACAGGGAGGTCCTACGAGCAGTACTTC.

CDR3 sequence: CASSLLTGEETQYF. DNA for the CDR3: TGCGCCAGCAGCTTGTTAACAGGGGAAGAGACCCAGTACTTC. This chain joins TRBV5-1 and TRBJ2-5; 7 positions agree with TRBD1. The CDR3 has 14 residues. Germline loops: CDR1 SGHRS, CDR2 YFSETQ. The J segment lost 3 bases and the V segment lost 1 base, leaving 3 bases of the junction unmatched.

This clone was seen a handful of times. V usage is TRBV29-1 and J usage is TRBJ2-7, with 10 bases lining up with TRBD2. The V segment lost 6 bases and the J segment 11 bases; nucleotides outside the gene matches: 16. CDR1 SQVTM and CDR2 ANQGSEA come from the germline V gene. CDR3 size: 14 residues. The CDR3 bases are TGCAGCGTCACAGAGGGGGCTAGCGGGAGTCCGGAGTACTTC. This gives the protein CSVTEGASGSPEYF.

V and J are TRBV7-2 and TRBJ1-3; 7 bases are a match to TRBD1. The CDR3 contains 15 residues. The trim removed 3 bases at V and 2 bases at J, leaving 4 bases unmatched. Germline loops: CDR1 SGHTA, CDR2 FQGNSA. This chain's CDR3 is CASSFSGGAGNTIYF. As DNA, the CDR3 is TGTGCCAGCAGCTTTTCAGGGGGTGCTGGAAACACCATATATTTT.

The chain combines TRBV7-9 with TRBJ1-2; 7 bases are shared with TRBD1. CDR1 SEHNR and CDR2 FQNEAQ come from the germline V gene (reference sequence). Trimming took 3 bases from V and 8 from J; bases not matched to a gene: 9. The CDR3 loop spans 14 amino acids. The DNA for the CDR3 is TGTGCCAGCAGCTTTACCAGGGGGATACCCGGCTACACCTTC. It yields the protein CASSFTRGIPGYTF. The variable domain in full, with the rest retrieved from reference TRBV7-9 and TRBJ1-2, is DTGVSQNPRHKITKRGQNVTFRCDPISEHNRLYWYRQTLGQGPEFLTYFQNEAQLEKSRLLSDRFSAERPKGSFSTLEIQRTEQGDSAMYLCASSFTRGIPGYTFGSGTRLTVV.

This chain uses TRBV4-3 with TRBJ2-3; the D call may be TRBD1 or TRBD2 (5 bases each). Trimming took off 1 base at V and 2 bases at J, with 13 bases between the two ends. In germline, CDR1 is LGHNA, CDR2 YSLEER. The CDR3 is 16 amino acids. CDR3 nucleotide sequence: TGCGCCAGCAGCCAAGTCCGGGGCGGAATCACAGATACGCAGTATTTT. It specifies CASSQVRGGITDTQYF.

CDR3 protein: CATAGLAGGNTGELFF. The CDR3 DNA sequence: TGTGCCACCGCCGGACTAGCGGGAGGAAACACCGGGGAGCTGTTTTTT. The J gene is TRBJ2-2, the V gene TRBV24-1; 14 nucleotides line up with TRBD2. This CDR3 comprises 16 residues. Trimming cost V 9 bases and J 2 bases; bases outside gene matches: 4. CDR1 is KGHDR, CDR2 SFDVKD, per germline.

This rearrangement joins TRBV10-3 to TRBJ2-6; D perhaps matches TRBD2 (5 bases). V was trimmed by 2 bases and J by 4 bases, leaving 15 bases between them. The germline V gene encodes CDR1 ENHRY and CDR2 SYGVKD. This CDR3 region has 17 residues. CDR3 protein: CAISETGRSPGANVLTF. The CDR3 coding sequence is TGTGCCATCAGTGAGACGGGGAGATCCCCCGGGGCCAACGTCCTGACTTTC.

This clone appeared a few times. CDR3 bases: TGTGCCACCAGTACAAGCACAGGGCCGGGAGAGACCCAGTACTTC. It yields the protein CATSTSTGPGETQYF. The V gene is TRBV24-1, the J gene TRBJ2-5; a possible D gene is TRBD1 (6 bases). The V and J ends lost 6 bases and 4 bases respectively, with 17 bases between them. Germline V gene sequence: CDR1 KGHDR, CDR2 SFDVKD. CDR3 length equals 15 residues.

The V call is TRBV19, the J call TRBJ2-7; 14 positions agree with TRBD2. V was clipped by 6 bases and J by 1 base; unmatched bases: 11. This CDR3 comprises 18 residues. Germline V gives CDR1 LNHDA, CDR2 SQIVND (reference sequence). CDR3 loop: CASSKGLAGGLPSYEQYF. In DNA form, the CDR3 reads TGTGCCAGTAGCAAAGGACTAGCGGGAGGATTACCATCCTACGAGCAGTACTTC.

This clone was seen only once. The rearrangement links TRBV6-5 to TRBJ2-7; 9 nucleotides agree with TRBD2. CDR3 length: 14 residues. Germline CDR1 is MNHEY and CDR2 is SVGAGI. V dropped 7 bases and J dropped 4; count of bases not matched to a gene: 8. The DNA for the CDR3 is TGTGCCAGCACTCTAGCGGGGCCTCTGTACGAGCAGTACTTC. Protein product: CASTLAGPLYEQYF.

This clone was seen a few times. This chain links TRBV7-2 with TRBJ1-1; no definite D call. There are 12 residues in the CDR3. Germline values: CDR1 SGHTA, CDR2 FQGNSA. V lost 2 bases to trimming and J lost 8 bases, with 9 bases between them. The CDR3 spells CASSLPGIEAFF. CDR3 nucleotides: TGTGCCAGCAGCTTACCCGGAATAGAAGCTTTCTTT.

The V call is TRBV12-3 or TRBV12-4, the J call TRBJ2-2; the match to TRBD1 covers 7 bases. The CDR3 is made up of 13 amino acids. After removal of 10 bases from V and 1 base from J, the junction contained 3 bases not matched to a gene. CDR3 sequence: CATYRGNTGELFF. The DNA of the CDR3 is TGTGCCACTTACAGGGGGAACACCGGGGAGCTGTTTTTT.

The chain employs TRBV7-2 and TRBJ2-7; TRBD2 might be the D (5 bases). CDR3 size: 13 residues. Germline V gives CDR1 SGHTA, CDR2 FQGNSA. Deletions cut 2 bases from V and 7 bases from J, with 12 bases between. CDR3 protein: CASSLTGSLEQYF. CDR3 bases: TGTGCCAGCAGCTTAACGGGAAGCCTGGAGCAGTACTTC.

CDR3 DNA sequence: TGTGCCCAGGACAGGGGAGGAGGGACTGAAGCTTTCTTT. This sequence encodes CAQDRGGGTEAFF. V and J are TRBV30 and TRBJ1-1; TRBD1 matches 9 bases. The CDR3 spans 13 residues. Germline CDR1 GTSNPN, CDR2 SVGIG (reference sequence). V lost 8 bases to trimming and J lost 5 bases; unmatched junction nucleotides: 9.

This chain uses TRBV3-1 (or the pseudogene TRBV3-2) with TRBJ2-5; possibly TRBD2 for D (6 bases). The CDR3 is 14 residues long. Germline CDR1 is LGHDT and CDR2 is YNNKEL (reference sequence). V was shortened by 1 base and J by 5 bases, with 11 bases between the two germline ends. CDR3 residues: CASSQAQGLETQYF. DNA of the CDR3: TGTGCCAGCAGCCAAGCCCAGGGACTGGAGACCCAGTACTTC.